Included here is one T cell receptor (beta chain) sequence, with context. This sample was included in a study of circulating tumor DNA in untreated peripheral T-cell lymphoma. V was cut by 0 bases and J by 6 bases, with 8 bases left in between. The CDR3 is made up of 13 amino acids. CDR1 KGHSH and CDR2 LQKENI come from the germline V gene. Profiling relied on immunoSEQ multiplex PCR, and the TCRdb table lists in-frame clones only, not all of them. The sample lists around 2,300 clones, almost 85% occurring once. This chain joins TRBV18 and TRBJ1-2; tentatively, D is TRBD1 (5 bases). The origin of this receptor is a human donor with peripheral T-cell lymphoma. Sequenced material: tumor tissue. DNA for the CDR3: TGTGCCAGCTCACCACCAGGGGCTAATGGCTACACCTTC. Translating it yields CASSPPGANGYTF.